This T cell receptor beta chain originates from a study of blood T cell repertoires in COVID-19. Study-level information: There were acute and convalescent COVID-19 samples, and they came from the United States, Italy and Spain. PBMCs, B-cell-depleted T cells, or T cells were the source of the cDNA or gDNA that made up the material.

Under the authors' procedure: Estimates of nucleated cell counts were drawn from the amplification of reference gene primers. Clones were sequenced by immunoSEQ multiplex PCR, and TCRdb holds only the in-frame ones, with some missing. The DNA gave D and trimming, while V, J and clone size come from that table. The profile shows about 150,000 clones, over 80% of them singletons. This clone has ten or more counts. CDR1 MDHEN and CDR2 SYDVKM come from the germline V gene. Trimming removed 8 bases from V and 4 bases from J, with 11 bases in between. This CDR3 is built from 12 residues. Sequenced input: peripheral blood. The chain uses TRBV28 and TRBJ1-1; TRBD1 is a possible D gene (6 bases). This sequence was found in an older woman with acute or convalescent COVID-19. CDR3 residues: CASSTGSTEAFF. In DNA form, the CDR3 reads TGTGCCAGCTCCACAGGGTCCACTGAAGCTTTCTTT.